The clone carrying this TCR beta chain occurred a few times. The data belong to a study of cytomegalovirus exposure and HLA in healthy donors. PCR used 60 Vbeta primers and 13 Jbeta primers. Assay used: immunoSEQ multiplex PCR; TCRdb lists only in-frame clones, some missing. The repertoire holds fewer than 150,000 clones, with roughly 80% as singletons. Per the germline V gene, CDR1 is MGHRA and CDR2 is YSYEKL. This CDR3 spans 15 amino acids. V was clipped by 4 bases and J by 1 base; unmatched bases: 1. Sequencing input: PBMCs. The V call is TRBV4-1, the J call TRBJ2-7, with TRBD2 matching 13 bases. This sequence was found in a man aged 30-40 years in good health and CMV-seronegative. CDR3 residues: CASSPLAGGSYEQYF. The CDR3 coding sequence is TGCGCCAGCAGCCCACTAGCGGGAGGGTCCTACGAGCAGTACTTC.